The source of this TCR beta chain is a study of T-cell reconstitution after alpha-beta-depleted transplantation in children. A TCRbeta library incorporating unique molecular identifiers was prepared. TCRdb used MiXCR to reprocess the PCR reads, holding one entry per CDR3 protein. Found here are roughly 200,000 distinct CDR3 sequences, about a tenth of them singletons; the top ten hold about 30%. Study findings and constraints: Alpha-beta T cells about two months after transplant reportedly derived from several hundred expanded graft clones.

CDR1 is ENHRY and CDR2 is SYGVKD in the germline V gene. V was shortened by 4 bases and J by 0 bases, with 5 bases between the two germline ends. The CDR3 extends over 13 amino acids. Ten or more counts support this clonotype. What it recognizes is unknown. Sample: PBMCs, taken before TCRalphabeta/CD19-depleted stem cell transplant. V and J are TRBV10-3 and TRBJ2-3; D tentatively fits TRBD1 or TRBD2 (5 bases each). This sequence was found in a child under three years old with acute myeloid leukemia, due to receive a stem cell transplant. The CDR3 DNA reads TGTGCCATCAGTGGGGACAGCACAGATACGCAGTATTTT. Residues: CAISGDSTDTQYF.